The T cell receptor beta chain under discussion was sequenced for a study of vaccination and CD4 T cells after COVID-19. Study at large: Convalescent cases consisted of six males and four females, of whom two were Hispanic. Control cultures received a CEFX pool, an HIV-1 Nef pool, or no peptide.

With the Oncomine TCR Beta short-read assay, DNA from cultured CD4+ T cells was sequenced. After culture, CD4+ T cells served as the source for genomic DNA extraction. TCRdb fed the PCR reads into MiXCR, producing one record per CDR3 protein. Among approximately 9,700 distinct CDR3 sequences listed, about 35% were seen once. This clonotype was found a few times. Its antigen remains unknown. This sample's treatment: roughly 10-day PBMC culture with coronavirus spike peptide pools or control peptides (ViraFEST assay). These CD4+ T cells came from an unexposed donor, sampled before the COVID-19 pandemic (2011-2018). ViraFEST used peptide pools to expand antigen-specific T cells, then sequenced TCRs. Following culture for about eleven days, CD4+ T cells were isolated by negative selection. The clonotype comes from a human donor in good health. Material for sequencing was CD4+ T cells from blood, cultured in vitro.

In DNA, the CDR3 is TGCAGTGCTAGCCCCGGTGGAGACAGGGCGGGACAGCCCCAGCATTTT. This codes for CSASPGGDRAGQPQHF. This rearrangement joins TRBV20-1 to TRBJ1-5; 7 positions agree with TRBD1. The V gene end was trimmed by 3 bases and the J gene end by 7 bases; junction bases not matched to a gene: 15. CDR3 length: 16 residues. The germline V gene has CDR1 DFQATT and CDR2 SNEGSKA (reference sequence).